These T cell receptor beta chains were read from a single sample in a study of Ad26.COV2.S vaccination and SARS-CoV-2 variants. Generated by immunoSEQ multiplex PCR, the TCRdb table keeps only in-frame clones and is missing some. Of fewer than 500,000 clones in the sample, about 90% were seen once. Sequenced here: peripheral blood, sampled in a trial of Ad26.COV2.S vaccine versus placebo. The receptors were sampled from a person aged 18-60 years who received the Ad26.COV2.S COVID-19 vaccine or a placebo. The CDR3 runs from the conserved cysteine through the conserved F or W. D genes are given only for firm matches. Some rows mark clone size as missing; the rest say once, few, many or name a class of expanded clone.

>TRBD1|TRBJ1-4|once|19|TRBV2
TGTGCCAGCAGTGAAAGGGGGCAGGTCCAGCCTGCAACTAATGAAAAACTGTTTTTT
CASSERGQVQPATNEKLFF
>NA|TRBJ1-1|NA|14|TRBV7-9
TGTGCCAGCAGCACCGGGACGGCATACACTGAAGCTTTCTTT
CASSTGTAYTEAFF
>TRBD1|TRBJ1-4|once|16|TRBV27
TGTGCCAGCAGTGGTGGTGGGGACAGTGTTAATGAAAAACTGTTTTTT
CASSGGGDSVNEKLFF
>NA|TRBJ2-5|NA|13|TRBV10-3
TGTGCCATCAGTGTTGGCGGTCGGGAGACCCAGTACTTC
CAISVGGRETQYF
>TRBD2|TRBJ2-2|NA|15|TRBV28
TGTGCCAGCCGAGGACTAGCGGGTGACACCGGGGAGCTGTTTTTT
CASRGLAGDTGELFF
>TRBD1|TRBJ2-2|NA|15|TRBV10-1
TGCGCCAGCAGTGGGGGGACAGGGCTCACCGGGGAGCTGTTTTTT
CASSGGTGLTGELFF
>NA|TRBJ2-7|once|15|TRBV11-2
TGTGCCAGCAGCTTAGGATTTCTAGGGACCGACGAGCAGTACTTC
CASSLGFLGTDEQYF
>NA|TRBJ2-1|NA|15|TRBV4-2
TGTGCCAGCAGCCAAGCGTGGCAGGGGTACAATGAGCAGTTCTTC
CASSQAWQGYNEQFF
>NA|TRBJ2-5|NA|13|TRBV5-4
TGTGCCAGCAGCAGTGACCCTCAGGAGACCCAGTACTTC
CASSSDPQETQYF
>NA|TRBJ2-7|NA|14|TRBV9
TGTGCCAGCAGCGTAGATGGCTTGGGGGTCGAGCAGTACTTC
CASSVDGLGVEQYF
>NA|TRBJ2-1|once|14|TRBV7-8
TGTGCCAGCAGCTTAGCTAGCGGCTACAATGAGCAGTTCTTC
CASSLASGYNEQFF
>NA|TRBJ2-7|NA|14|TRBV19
TGTGCCAGTAGTAGAGACAGGCGGGCTTACGAGCAGTACTTC
CASSRDRRAYEQYF
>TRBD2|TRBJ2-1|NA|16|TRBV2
TGTGCCAGCACACAAGGGAGCGGGAGGGCCCTCGGTGAGCAGTTCTTC
CASTQGSGRALGEQFF
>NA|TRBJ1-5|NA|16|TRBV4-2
TGTGCCAGCAGCCAGTCCATGGGGGGCGGGAATCAGCCCCAGCATTTT
CASSQSMGGGNQPQHF
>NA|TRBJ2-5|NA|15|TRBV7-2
TGTGCCAGCAGCTTATCGGCGGGGGCGGGTCAGACCCAGTACTTC
CASSLSAGAGQTQYF
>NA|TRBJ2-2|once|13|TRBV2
TGTGCCACAATTTCAGGCAACACCGGGGAGCTGTTTTTT
CATISGNTGELFF
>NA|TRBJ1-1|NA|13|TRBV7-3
TGTGCCAGCAGCCGCACAGGGAACACTGAAGCTTTCTTT
CASSRTGNTEAFF
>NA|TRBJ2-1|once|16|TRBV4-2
TGTGCCAGCAGCCAAGAAGCAGGGCCCGGGGGCAATGAGCAGTTCTTC
CASSQEAGPGGNEQFF
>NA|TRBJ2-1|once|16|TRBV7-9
TGTGCCAGCAGCCCCCCGGGGGATTTAATCTACAATGAGCAGTTCTTC
CASSPPGDLIYNEQFF
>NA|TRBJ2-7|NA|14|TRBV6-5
TGTGCCAGCAGAATTAGCGGTAGCTCCTACGAGCAGTACTTC
CASRISGSSYEQYF
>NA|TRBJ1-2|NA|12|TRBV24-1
TGTGCCACCAGTGAGGGTAGGAATGGCTACACCTTC
CATSEGRNGYTF